The next 26 T cell receptor beta chains were all read from a single sample in a study of blood T cell repertoires in COVID-19. Assay: immunoSEQ multiplex PCR; the TCRdb copy retains only in-frame clones and omits some. The sample lists roughly 50,000 clones; over 75% were seen once. Sequenced input: peripheral blood. The receptors shown here come from a woman in her forties with active COVID-19.

V and J are TRBV5-1 and TRBJ2-3, with 8 bases identical to TRBD1. CDR3 length: 17 residues. Germline V gene data show CDR1 as SGHRS and CDR2 as YFSETQ. With V trimmed by 0 bases and J by 0 bases, 6 bases remained unmatched. The chain's CDR3 is CASSLDRGSSSTDTQYF. The CDR3 DNA reads TGCGCCAGCAGCTTGGACAGGGGGAGTTCTAGCACAGATACGCAGTATTTT. Together with reference TRBV5-1 and TRBJ2-3, the CDR3 gives the full variable domain: KAGVTQTPRYLIKTRGQQVTLSCSPISGHRSVSWYQQTPGQGLQFLFEYFSETQRNKGNFPGRFSGRQFSNSRSEMNVSTLELGDSALYLCASSLDRGSSSTDTQYFGPGTRLTVL.

The V and J genes are TRBV7-2 and TRBJ2-4; D not resolved. Per the germline V gene, CDR1 is SGHTA and CDR2 is FQGNSA. The V gene lost 8 bases and the J gene lost 4 bases, with 15 bases spanning the gap. The CDR3 runs 14 residues. DNA for the CDR3: TGTGCCAGCGGCGGAATTAACTCGAAAAACATTCAGTACTTC. Its protein is CASGGINSKNIQYF.

The chain uses TRBV30 and TRBJ1-6, with unresolved D. V dropped 7 bases and J dropped 0 bases, with 19 bases sitting between them. Germline CDR1 and CDR2: GTSNPN and SVGIG (reference sequence). The CDR3 sequence is 17 residues long. The CDR3 DNA follows: TGTGCCTCCCTCCCTGAGGTTCCCTTCTCCTATAATTCACCCCTCCACTTT. Translating gives CASLPEVPFSYNSPLHF. The full variable domain, with the rest looked up from reference TRBV30 and TRBJ1-6, is SQTIHQWPATLVQPVGSPLSLECTVEGTSNPNLYWYRQAAGRGLQLLFYSVGIGQISSEVPQNLSASRPQDRQFILSSKKLLLSDSGFYLCASLPEVPFSYNSPLHFGNGTRLTVT.

Here the CDR3 reads CASSPTSGASYEQYF. The CDR3, as DNA: TGTGCCAGCAGCCCCACTAGCGGTGCCTCCTACGAGCAGTACTTC. The V call is TRBV7-8, the J call TRBJ2-7, with 8 bases matching TRBD2. Germline V CDR1 and CDR2: SGHVS, FQNEAQ. The V gene end was trimmed by 5 bases and the J gene end by 0 bases; junction bases not matched to a gene: 6. CDR3 length: 15 amino acids.

This clone was recorded once. This chain uses TRBV18 with TRBJ2-7; possibly TRBD2 for D (5 bases). Trimming stripped 2 bases from V and 2 bases from J, with 13 bases between. The CDR3 is 15 amino acids. From germline, CDR1 is KGHSH and CDR2 LQKENI. CDR3 coding DNA: TGTGCCAGCTCACCAGAATATCGAGGGCCCTACGAGCAGTACTTC. It encodes CASSPEYRGPYEQYF.

Comments on this clone: Other DNA sequences of this sample code for an identical CDR3. This chain links TRBV6-6 with TRBJ1-2, with D uncertain. The CDR3 is 11 amino acids. V gave up 5 bases and J gave up 14 bases, with 15 bases separating them. The germline V gene encodes CDR1 MNHNY and CDR2 SVGAGI (reference sequence). As DNA, the CDR3 is TGTGCCAGCAGTCAATCGGCCGGGTGGACCTTC. Translated, it gives CASSQSAGWTF.

The J gene is TRBJ1-6, the V gene TRBV12-3 or TRBV12-4, with D uncertain. There are 12 residues in the CDR3. V lost 3 bases to trimming and J lost 10 bases, with 7 bases between them. The CDR3 DNA is TGTGCCAGCAGTTTGAACCTATCACCCCTCCACTTT. Protein product: CASSLNLSPLHF.

The chain links TRBV18 to TRBJ2-7, with D possibly being TRBD1 (6 bases). In germline, CDR1 is KGHSH, CDR2 LQKENI. Trimming removed 2 bases from V and 4 bases from J, with 12 bases in between. The CDR3 has 14 amino acids. CDR3 nucleotides: TGTGCCAGCTCACCAAGTCGACAGGATTACGAGCAGTACTTC. Protein: CASSPSRQDYEQYF.

This chain links TRBV11-2 with TRBJ2-7, with D perhaps matching TRBD1 (5 bases). The length of the CDR3 is 16 residues. V lost 5 bases, J lost 2 bases, and 19 bases lay in between. Germline CDR1 and CDR2: SGHAT and FQNNGV. CDR3 sequence (DNA): TGTGCCAGCAGCGCCTTCAGGGTCCCCACCGCCTACGAGCAGTACTTC. Translated: CASSAFRVPTAYEQYF.

CDR3 region: CASSPQGSVNEKLFF. In DNA form, the CDR3 reads TGCGCCAGCAGCCCCCAGGGTTCGGTAAATGAAAAACTGTTTTTT. The rearrangement links TRBV5-1 to TRBJ1-4; a possible D gene is TRBD1 (5 bases). Per the germline V gene, CDR1 is SGHRS and CDR2 is YFSETQ. V was trimmed by 4 bases and J by 5 bases, leaving 15 bases between them. The CDR3 length is 15 residues.

The chain combines TRBV3-1 (or the pseudogene TRBV3-2) with TRBJ2-7; the D is unclear. Germline V gene sequence: CDR1 LGHDT, CDR2 YNNKEL (reference sequence). The V end lost 6 bases, the J end lost 3 bases, and 12 bases lay between the germline ends. This CDR3 comprises 13 residues. CDR3 coding DNA: TGTGCCAGCAGTCCGACGGGTCTCTACGAGCAGTACTTC. It yields the protein CASSPTGLYEQYF.

V gene TRBV9 combines with J gene TRBJ1-5, with TRBD1 identical over 8 bases. Germline V gene data show CDR1 as SGDLS and CDR2 as YYNGEE. The CDR3 runs to 15 residues. With V trimmed by 4 bases and J by 6 bases, 9 bases remained unmatched. CDR3 region: CASSSGDRPGQPQHF. In DNA form, the CDR3 reads TGTGCCAGCAGCTCGGGGGACAGGCCCGGTCAGCCCCAGCATTTT.

The chain carries TRBV5-6 and TRBJ1-1; D is ambiguous. This CDR3 spans 14 amino acids. V was trimmed by 0 bases and J by 1 base, leaving 7 bases between them. Germline values: CDR1 SGHDT, CDR2 YYEEEE. The CDR3 protein is CASSLVGGNTEAFF. The CDR3 nucleotides read TGTGCCAGCAGCTTGGTGGGAGGGAACACTGAAGCTTTCTTT. Full variable domain (missing parts from reference TRBV5-6 and TRBJ1-1): DAGVTQSPTHLIKTRGQQVTLRCSPKSGHDTVSWYQQALGQGPQFIFQYYEEEERQRGNFPDRFSGHQFPNYSSELNVNALLLGDSALYLCASSLVGGNTEAFFGQGTRLTVV.

Notes on this clone: The sample holds other DNA sequences that translate to the same CDR3. The J gene is TRBJ2-5, the V gene TRBV7-2; D is ambiguous. CDR1 SGHTA and CDR2 FQGNSA come from the germline V gene. Between the trimmed V and J ends, which lost 3 bases and 4 bases, there was a span of 6 bases. CDR3 length equals 12 residues. CDR3 protein: CASSFSRETQYF. The CDR3 coding sequence is TGTGCCAGCAGCTTTTCTAGAGAGACCCAGTACTTC.

The V call is TRBV7-9, the J call TRBJ1-6, with D possibly TRBD1 on 5 matching bases. V lost 5 bases, J lost 7 bases, and 12 bases lay in between. The CDR3 loop spans 14 amino acids. Germline V CDR1 and CDR2: SEHNR, FQNEAQ (reference sequence). DNA for the CDR3: TGTGCCAGCAGCGCATCAGGGTGGAATTCACCCCTCCACTTT. It encodes CASSASGWNSPLHF.

This sequence joins TRBV9 and TRBJ1-4, with 7 bases matching TRBD1. Losses at the gene ends were 3 bases for V and 0 bases for J; bases not matched to a gene: 2. The V gene's germline CDR1 is SGDLS and CDR2 YYNGEE. The CDR3 runs 15 residues. The CDR3 DNA reads as TGTGCCAGCAGCGCAGGGACAGCAACTAATGAAAAACTGTTTTTT. This gives the protein CASSAGTATNEKLFF.

This sequence joins TRBV5-8 and TRBJ1-2; D ambiguous. CDR3 size: 16 residues. Germline V CDR1 and CDR2: SGHTS, YDEGEE. V lost 2 bases, J lost 5 bases, and 19 bases lay in between. The CDR3 here is CASSLGWAPKTYGYTF. The CDR3 DNA sequence: TGTGCCAGCAGCTTAGGATGGGCTCCAAAGACATATGGCTACACCTTC.

The chain joins TRBV11-3 to TRBJ2-1, with TRBD2 matching over 12 bases. The germline gives CDR1 SGHNT, CDR2 YENEEA. The length of the CDR3 is 17 residues. V lost 2 bases to trimming and J lost 4 bases; unmatched junction nucleotides: 6. The CDR3 protein is CASSLTTSGGQYNEQFF. CDR3 DNA: TGTGCCAGCAGCTTAACGACTAGCGGGGGCCAATACAATGAGCAGTTCTTC. Filled out from reference TRBV11-3 and TRBJ2-1, the complete variable domain reads EAGVVQSPRYKIIEKKQPVAFWCNPISGHNTLYWYLQNLGQGPELLIRYENEEAVDDSQLPKDRFSAERLKGVDSTLKIQPAELGDSAVYLCASSLTTSGGQYNEQFFGPGTRLTVL.

This chain connects TRBV2 to TRBJ1-1; D gene unclear. This CDR3 contains 15 residues. The germline V and J ends were trimmed by 3 bases and 0 bases, with 11 bases remaining between them. Germline CDR1 reads SNHLY; CDR2 reads FYNNEI. The CDR3 sequence: CASSDLQIMNTEAFF. CDR3 bases: TGTGCCAGCAGTGACCTACAGATCATGAACACTGAAGCTTTCTTT.

CDR3 amino acids: CASSLGNRLPAGGPNEQFF. CDR3 sequence (DNA): TGTGCCAGCAGCTTAGGGAACCGACTCCCTGCGGGGGGCCCCAATGAGCAGTTCTTC. The chain is built from TRBV7-9 and TRBJ2-1; 8 positions match TRBD2. After removal of 1 base from V and 6 bases from J, the junction contained 17 bases not matched to a gene. The CDR3 is made up of 19 amino acids. Germline V gene sequence: CDR1 SEHNR, CDR2 FQNEAQ (reference sequence).

CDR3 region: CASSIVKGDEFEAFF. The CDR3 DNA reads TGTGCCAGCAGCATTGTCAAGGGGGACGAGTTTGAAGCTTTCTTT. The rearrangement uses TRBV7-6 and TRBJ1-1; perhaps TRBD1 as D (6 bases). This CDR3 has 15 residues. Germline values: CDR1 SGHVS, CDR2 FNYEAQ. V lost 5 bases to trimming and J lost 7 bases, with 20 bases between them.

DNA of the CDR3: TGTGCCAGCAGTACCGGGACTAGCGGGGTCCGTGAGCAGTTCTTC. Translating it yields CASSTGTSGVREQFF. This chain connects TRBV6-2 or TRBV6-3 to TRBJ2-1, with 13 bases identical to TRBD2. Germline lookup yields CDR1 MNHEY and CDR2 SVGEGT. J was trimmed by 9 bases and V by 5 bases; bases with no gene match: 7. This CDR3 is built from 15 residues.

V and J are TRBV21-1 and TRBJ2-4; TRBD1 reflects the table's D call only, with no check against the DNA. TRBV21-1 is a pseudogene. This CDR3 is 17 amino acids long. The CDR3 coding sequence is TGTGCCAGCAGCAAAGCTCCTCAGGTGGAAGCCAAAAACATTCAGTACTTC. This gives the protein CASSKAPQVEAKNIQYF.

The V gene is TRBV5-4, the J gene TRBJ2-3, with 7 bases that match TRBD1. V shed 0 bases, J shed 5 bases, and the junction held 3 bases outside the gene matches. Germline CDR1 is SGHNT and CDR2 is YYREEE (reference sequence). CDR3 length: 14 amino acids. In DNA form, the CDR3 reads TGTGCCAGCAGCTTGGAGGGGGCGGGAGATACGCAGTATTTT. Its translation: CASSLEGAGDTQYF.

The chain links TRBV15 to TRBJ2-2, with 9 bases aligning to TRBD2. The length of the CDR3 is 15 residues. The germline CDR1 and CDR2 sequences are LNHNV and YYDKDF (reference sequence). With V trimmed by 0 bases and J by 6 bases, 2 bases remained unmatched. The CDR3 sequence is CATSRERGGPGELFF. The CDR3 DNA follows: TGTGCCACCAGCAGAGAGCGGGGGGGCCCCGGGGAGCTGTTTTTT.

The chain has TRBV7-3 and TRBJ2-3; D might be TRBD2 (6 bases). The ends were cut back, 5 bases at V and 4 bases at J, with 13 bases in the middle. The CDR3 is made up of 14 amino acids. In germline, CDR1 is SGHTA, CDR2 FQGTGA. The CDR3 here is CASSGSGGADTQYF. CDR3 nucleotides: TGTGCCAGCAGCGGTTCTGGAGGGGCAGATACGCAGTATTTT.